This T cell receptor (beta chain) was captured by sequencing in a study of response to subunit inactivated influenza vaccine. The germline V gene has CDR1 MNHEY and CDR2 SVGEGT. The germline V and J ends were trimmed by 8 bases and 2 bases, with 13 bases remaining between them. The CDR3 spans 13 residues. TCRdb called the RT-PCR reads again in MiXCR, with one record for every CDR3 protein. The sample has hundreds of thousands of distinct CDR3 sequences; over 9% are singletons. In addition, the sample was reused for a study of T cells expressing NK-cell markers. As that report states: A 5'RACE template switching approach incorporating UMIs was used to make TCR beta cDNA. In a handful of donors, dominant CD3+CD56+NKG2C+ clones formed about 1.0-8% of CD8+ cells.

The sequenced sample was PBMCs from blood, obtained on the day of vaccination. The sequence was obtained from a man aged 45-65 years who received an inactivated influenza vaccine. This sequence joins TRBV6-2 or TRBV6-3 and TRBJ2-7; a weak D match, TRBD2 (6 bases). The DNA of the CDR3 is TGTGCCAGCCGGCGGGACGGTGCCTACGAGCAGTACTTC. Translation: CASRRDGAYEQYF.